This T cell receptor beta chain was retrieved from a study of human T cells and chemical hapten exposure. Looking at the study overall: Reading of the patch tests, which applied 0.01% DPC to the upper back, occurred at 6 days.

V was clipped by 0 bases and J by 14 bases, with 12 bases between them. The CDR3 runs to 13 residues. The germline gives CDR1 SGHRS, CDR2 YFSETQ. The time point here: patch test 3, about 24 weeks after DPC sensitization. Treatment denoted: therapeutic diphenylcyclopropenone sensitization with weekly scalp DPC. Patients had alopecia, were aged 18 to 70, and were not pregnant. MiXCR was run by TCRdb on the RACE reads, yielding one entry per CDR3 protein. Of roughly 100,000 distinct CDR3 sequences detected, approximately 36% appear once; the ten largest clones hold around 2.8%. The TCR comes from a man aged 40-49 years with alopecia areata. Some clones in this sample may be carry-over from other donors' samples. The source material was whole blood, sampled in connection with sensitization to the hapten diphenylcyclopropenone (DPC). The chain links TRBV5-1 to TRBJ1-6; D is possibly TRBD1 (6 bases). In DNA, the CDR3 is TGCGCCAGCAGCTTGGGGGACAAAGGAACCCTCCACTTT. It encodes CASSLGDKGTLHF.